This T cell receptor (beta chain) is drawn from a study of CD8 T cells in Susac syndrome (dated by TCRdb to about 2019). With respect to the entire study: Repertoire sequencing was used to test whether CD8+ T cell activation and differentiation in Susac syndrome was antigen driven. The clonality of the CD8+ T cell repertoire was compared across over 9 healthy donors, around 14 Susac syndrome patients and 15 multiple sclerosis patients. The study at large found these results: The TCR sequencing and HLA analysis was acknowledged to have included a relatively small number of individuals.

RNA was extracted with the RNeasy kit and roughly 0.45 to 1 ug was reverse transcribed using random hexamers. TCR beta CDR3 regions were amplified with the immunoSEQ multiplex PCR assay covering 54 Vbeta and 13 Jbeta segments. Bias from PCR amplification was corrected by using a synthetic template baseline for primer optimization and for computational correction. The published analysis was carried out like this. Reads were annotated to V, D and J genes according to IMGT and were analyzed with immunoSEQ Analyzer, with only productive sequences retained. To calculate clonality, Shannon entropy was normalized by log2 of the number of productive unique sequences and then subtracted from one. For each patient and control, public and private clones were evaluated among the 100 most prevalent clones. Clones were defined as Susac-specific if absent from the healthy and MS cohorts, from 1052 published viral clones and from other ImmuneACCESS disease sequences. TCRdb trimmed public reads at Q25 via fastp, called clones via MiXCR and kept in-frame beta chains. Rows with a matching CDR3 protein are joined into one entry that keeps the most common DNA and genes. In this record, the V and J calls reflect TCRdb's handling and not the investigators' own analysis. Recorded for this sample are 120,000 to 150,000 distinct CDR3 sequences; 94% of them occurred a single time. The ten biggest clones cover approximately 0.25% of the sample.

Taken from cysteine to phenylalanine, the CDR3 has 15 residues. Only the CDR3 DNA is retained, 45 bases long and in frame from the first base. The germline ends are 13 bases apart after V is trimmed by 1 base and J by 6 bases. In regard to this clonotype: There is no known antigen for this receptor. Within one base of it there is no much larger clone, and no base qualities were kept.

High-throughput TCR beta sequencing profiled peripheral blood CD8+ and CD4+ T cells from healthy donors, Susac syndrome patients and multiple sclerosis patients. Healthy donors were age- and sex-matched controls. Bulk CD8+ and CD4+ T cells were purified by magnetic negative isolation, while CD8+ TEMRA cells were enriched using FACS. Blood was collected in EDTA tubes and processed within 24 hours, with PBMCs isolated through density gradient centrifugation. PBMCs intended for TCR sequencing were cryopreserved in liquid nitrogen and were subsequently thawed in a 37 degrees C water bath. The sorted or isolated CD4+, CD8+ and CD8+ TEMRA cells had a purity of 90% or higher.

This clonotype was obtained from a human donor in good health. Sequences were obtained from CD8+ T cells from PBMCs. This chain joins TRBV12-3 or TRBV12-4 to TRBJ2-1, with the D gene not confidently named. The DNA reads as follows: TGTGCCAGCAGTTTAGGCGGTGTCACTGGCAATGAGCAGTTCTTC. The encoded protein is CASSLGGVTGNEQFF.